A selection of T cell receptor beta chains follows, all from one sample in a study of response to subunit inactivated influenza vaccine. TCRdb reprocessed the RT-PCR reads with MiXCR, giving one entry per CDR3 protein. This sample yields a few hundred thousand distinct CDR3 sequences, of which over 9% are seen a single time; 7.8% belongs to the top ten. The specimen was non-naive T cells sorted from PBMCs, collected roughly 15 days before vaccination. These receptors were obtained from a man aged 50 to 59 who received an inactivated influenza vaccine. Both conserved end residues are part of each CDR3. The D gene is left open where the match is weak. Size is stated for part of the rows, as once, few or many counts, or as a class when the clone is expanded.

CDR3nt: TGTGCCAGCAGTGGCCTGGGACAGGGGGCGAGACGTCCCGGGGAGCTGTTTTTT; CDR3aa: CASSGLGQGARRPGELFF; abundance: few; d_gene: TRBD1; j_gene: TRBJ2-2; v_gene: TRBV27; len: 18
CDR3nt: TGCAGTGCTACACAGGGGGGCCTAAATCAGCCCCAGCATTTT; CDR3aa: CSATQGGLNQPQHF; abundance: few; d_gene: TRBD1; j_gene: TRBJ1-5; v_gene: TRBV20-1; len: 14
CDR3nt: TGTGCCAGCAGCCAAGGGGAGAACACCGGGGAGCTGTTTTTT; CDR3aa: CASSQGENTGELFF; abundance: many; d_gene: .; j_gene: TRBJ2-2; v_gene: TRBV3-1; len: 14
CDR3nt: TGTGCCAGCAGCTTGGAGTTTGGCAGAGTGAACACTGAAGCTTTCTTT; CDR3aa: CASSLEFGRVNTEAFF; abundance: .; d_gene: .; j_gene: TRBJ1-1; v_gene: TRBV5-5; len: 16
CDR3nt: TGTGCCAGCAGCGAGTTTAGCGGGGGACGTGAGCAGTTCTTC; CDR3aa: CASSEFSGGREQFF; abundance: .; d_gene: TRBD2; j_gene: TRBJ2-1; v_gene: TRBV7-2; len: 14
CDR3nt: TGCAGTGGAAACAGCGGGATGACAGATACGCAGTATTTT; CDR3aa: CSGNSGMTDTQYF; abundance: few; d_gene: TRBD2; j_gene: TRBJ2-3; v_gene: TRBV20-1; len: 13
CDR3nt: TGTGCCATCAGGAGGGAGAACTATGGCTACACCTTC; CDR3aa: CAIRRENYGYTF; abundance: few; d_gene: .; j_gene: TRBJ1-2; v_gene: TRBV10-3; len: 12
CDR3nt: TGCGCCAGCAGCCGAAGCGGAGCTGGCAATGAGCAGTTCTTC; CDR3aa: CASSRSGAGNEQFF; abundance: .; d_gene: .; j_gene: TRBJ2-1; v_gene: TRBV5-1; len: 14
CDR3nt: TGCAGTGCTAGAGACCCCCTCGGTCCCTCCTACAATGAGCAGTTCTTC; CDR3aa: CSARDPLGPSYNEQFF; abundance: many; d_gene: .; j_gene: TRBJ2-1; v_gene: TRBV20-1; len: 16
CDR3nt: TGTGCCAGCAGCAGAGGTGCCAGTCTTTACACTGAAGCTTTCTTT; CDR3aa: CASSRGASLYTEAFF; abundance: many; d_gene: .; j_gene: TRBJ1-1; v_gene: TRBV7-8; len: 15
CDR3nt: TGTGCCATCAGTGAGTCCGGGGGCGGTGGCTCCTACAATGAGCAGTTCTTC; CDR3aa: CAISESGGGGSYNEQFF; abundance: .; d_gene: .; j_gene: TRBJ2-1; v_gene: TRBV10-3; len: 17
CDR3nt: TGTGCCAGCAGCCCCCGACAGAGCTCTGGAAACACCATATATTTT; CDR3aa: CASSPRQSSGNTIYF; abundance: many; d_gene: .; j_gene: TRBJ1-3; v_gene: TRBV7-2; len: 15
CDR3nt: TGTGCCACCAGCAGAGTTGGGGTCGTGTCCGGGGAGCTGTTTTTT; CDR3aa: CATSRVGVVSGELFF; abundance: .; d_gene: .; j_gene: TRBJ2-2; v_gene: TRBV15; len: 15
CDR3nt: TGTGCCAGTTCGACAGGTTCTAGCACAGATACGCAGTATTTT; CDR3aa: CASSTGSSTDTQYF; abundance: many; d_gene: .; j_gene: TRBJ2-3; v_gene: TRBV7-8; len: 14
CDR3nt: TGCAGTGCTCAGCCTGGGACTAGCGGGAGGCTCTACGAGCAGTACTTC; CDR3aa: CSAQPGTSGRLYEQYF; abundance: few; d_gene: TRBD2; j_gene: TRBJ2-7; v_gene: TRBV20-1; len: 16
CDR3nt: TGCAGCGTTGAAGCCGACAGGGGAGCACACAATGAGCAGTTCTTC; CDR3aa: CSVEADRGAHNEQFF; abundance: .; d_gene: TRBD1; j_gene: TRBJ2-1; v_gene: TRBV29-1; len: 15
CDR3nt: TGTGCCAGCAGTCCTAGCGGGAAGGACACCGGGGAGCTGTTTTTT; CDR3aa: CASSPSGKDTGELFF; abundance: few; d_gene: TRBD2; j_gene: TRBJ2-2; v_gene: TRBV6-2/TRBV6-3; len: 15
CDR3nt: TGTGCCAGCAAATCCCGCAGGGGGCGCGAGGAGACCCAGTACTTC; CDR3aa: CASKSRRGREETQYF; abundance: few; d_gene: TRBD1; j_gene: TRBJ2-5; v_gene: TRBV12-3/TRBV12-4; len: 15
CDR3nt: TGTGCCAGCAGTAAACACTACGAGCAGTACTTC; CDR3aa: CASSKHYEQYF; abundance: many; d_gene: .; j_gene: TRBJ2-7; v_gene: TRBV27; len: 11
CDR3nt: TGCAGTGCTCGACTAGCGGGAGTGGCCTACGAGCAGTACTTC; CDR3aa: CSARLAGVAYEQYF; abundance: .; d_gene: TRBD2; j_gene: TRBJ2-7; v_gene: TRBV20-1; len: 14
CDR3nt: TGCAGTGCTAGAGAACCTAGCGGGAGCTCCTACAATGAGCAGTTCTTC; CDR3aa: CSAREPSGSSYNEQFF; abundance: many; d_gene: TRBD2; j_gene: TRBJ2-1; v_gene: TRBV20-1; len: 16
CDR3nt: TGTGCCAGCAGTGGGACGGGTGGTTCACCCCTCCACTTT; CDR3aa: CASSGTGGSPLHF; abundance: .; d_gene: .; j_gene: TRBJ1-6; v_gene: TRBV25-1; len: 13
CDR3nt: TGTGCCAGCAGCGTAGATGGTAGCGGAACCTACAATGAGCAGTTCTTC; CDR3aa: CASSVDGSGTYNEQFF; abundance: many; d_gene: .; j_gene: TRBJ2-1; v_gene: TRBV9; len: 16
CDR3nt: TGTGCCAGCAGCTTAGCCTCCGACAGGGCTCCGCACGAGCAGTACTTC; CDR3aa: CASSLASDRAPHEQYF; abundance: .; d_gene: TRBD1; j_gene: TRBJ2-7; v_gene: TRBV7-2; len: 16
CDR3nt: TGCGCCAGCAGCCAAGTTAAGGGTCAGCCCCAGCATTTT; CDR3aa: CASSQVKGQPQHF; abundance: many; d_gene: .; j_gene: TRBJ1-5; v_gene: TRBV4-3; len: 13
CDR3nt: TGCAGTGCTACCAGGGACAGGGGAGAGCCCCAGCATTTT; CDR3aa: CSATRDRGEPQHF; abundance: few; d_gene: TRBD1; j_gene: TRBJ1-5; v_gene: TRBV20-1; len: 13
CDR3nt: TGTGCCAGCTCACCACGGCAGGGAGAAGAGACCCAGTACTTC; CDR3aa: CASSPRQGEETQYF; abundance: .; d_gene: .; j_gene: TRBJ2-5; v_gene: TRBV18; len: 14
CDR3nt: TGTGCCAGCAGACGGAAGGGAATTAGCTCCTACGAGCAGTACTTC; CDR3aa: CASRRKGISSYEQYF; abundance: .; d_gene: .; j_gene: TRBJ2-7; v_gene: TRBV27; len: 15
CDR3nt: TGTGCCAGCAGTGCAAGAGACGTACGAAATTCACCCCTCCACTTT; CDR3aa: CASSARDVRNSPLHF; abundance: .; d_gene: .; j_gene: TRBJ1-6; v_gene: TRBV6-1; len: 15
CDR3nt: TGTGCCAGCAGCTTGGCGGGAAACAATCAGCCCCAGCATTTT; CDR3aa: CASSLAGNNQPQHF; abundance: few; d_gene: .; j_gene: TRBJ1-5; v_gene: TRBV7-2; len: 14
CDR3nt: TGTGCCAGCAGCCCACGCGCGTTCAATCAGCCCCAGCATTTT; CDR3aa: CASSPRAFNQPQHF; abundance: .; d_gene: .; j_gene: TRBJ1-5; v_gene: TRBV7-2; len: 14
CDR3nt: TGCAGCGTCTCAACCCGACTAGCGGGGGGAGATACGCAGTATTTT; CDR3aa: CSVSTRLAGGDTQYF; abundance: .; d_gene: TRBD2; j_gene: TRBJ2-3; v_gene: TRBV29-1; len: 15
CDR3nt: TGTGCCAGCAGCTTCGCAGAGCCGGGTAATTCACCCCTCCACTTT; CDR3aa: CASSFAEPGNSPLHF; abundance: few; d_gene: .; j_gene: TRBJ1-6; v_gene: TRBV7-9; len: 15
CDR3nt: TGTGCCAGCAGTTACCGTCCGCGGGGATTTAGTAATTCACCCCTCCACTTT; CDR3aa: CASSYRPRGFSNSPLHF; abundance: few; d_gene: .; j_gene: TRBJ1-6; v_gene: TRBV28; len: 17
CDR3nt: TGCGCCAGCAGGTCCCTTGGGGGGGACTATGGCTACACCTTC; CDR3aa: CASRSLGGDYGYTF; abundance: .; d_gene: .; j_gene: TRBJ1-2; v_gene: TRBV5-1; len: 14
CDR3nt: TGCAGTGCAAAGACCCCGGGACTCCGATACAATGAGCAGTTCTTC; CDR3aa: CSAKTPGLRYNEQFF; abundance: many; d_gene: .; j_gene: TRBJ2-1; v_gene: TRBV20-1; len: 15
CDR3nt: TGTGCCAGTAGTATAGATCTAGTGCGGGGTGAGCAGTACTTC; CDR3aa: CASSIDLVRGEQYF; abundance: few; d_gene: .; j_gene: TRBJ2-7; v_gene: TRBV19; len: 14
CDR3nt: TGCAGTGCCCTTTACAGGGGTGGGGGCAATGAGCAGTTCTTC; CDR3aa: CSALYRGGGNEQFF; abundance: .; d_gene: TRBD1; j_gene: TRBJ2-1; v_gene: TRBV20-1; len: 14
CDR3nt: TGTGCCAGCAGTCGGGCCCCGGGGGAGACCCAGTACTTC; CDR3aa: CASSRAPGETQYF; abundance: few; d_gene: .; j_gene: TRBJ2-5; v_gene: TRBV2; len: 13
CDR3nt: TGCAGTGCTGGGGGACAGGTACCCTACGAGCAGTACTTC; CDR3aa: CSAGGQVPYEQYF; abundance: .; d_gene: TRBD1; j_gene: TRBJ2-7; v_gene: TRBV20-1; len: 13
CDR3nt: TGTGCCAGCTCAGAACAGGGGGCGACTTGGTATGGCTACACCTTC; CDR3aa: CASSEQGATWYGYTF; abundance: few; d_gene: TRBD1; j_gene: TRBJ1-2; v_gene: TRBV28; len: 15
CDR3nt: TGTGCCAGCAGCTTATATCTAGCCAAGCAGTCCTACAATGAGCAGTTCTTC; CDR3aa: CASSLYLAKQSYNEQFF; abundance: many; d_gene: .; j_gene: TRBJ2-1; v_gene: TRBV11-2; len: 17
CDR3nt: TGCAGTGCTAGAGATCCGCGAGGAAACACCATATATTTT; CDR3aa: CSARDPRGNTIYF; abundance: .; d_gene: .; j_gene: TRBJ1-3; v_gene: TRBV20-1; len: 13
CDR3nt: TGTGCCAGCAGCAAACAACTAGCGGGGGTAGAGACCCAGTACTTC; CDR3aa: CASSKQLAGVETQYF; abundance: few; d_gene: TRBD2; j_gene: TRBJ2-5; v_gene: TRBV2; len: 15
CDR3nt: TGTGCCAGCAGAGGGACAGGGAATAGCAATCAGCCCCAGCATTTT; CDR3aa: CASRGTGNSNQPQHF; abundance: .; d_gene: TRBD1; j_gene: TRBJ1-5; v_gene: TRBV6-1; len: 15